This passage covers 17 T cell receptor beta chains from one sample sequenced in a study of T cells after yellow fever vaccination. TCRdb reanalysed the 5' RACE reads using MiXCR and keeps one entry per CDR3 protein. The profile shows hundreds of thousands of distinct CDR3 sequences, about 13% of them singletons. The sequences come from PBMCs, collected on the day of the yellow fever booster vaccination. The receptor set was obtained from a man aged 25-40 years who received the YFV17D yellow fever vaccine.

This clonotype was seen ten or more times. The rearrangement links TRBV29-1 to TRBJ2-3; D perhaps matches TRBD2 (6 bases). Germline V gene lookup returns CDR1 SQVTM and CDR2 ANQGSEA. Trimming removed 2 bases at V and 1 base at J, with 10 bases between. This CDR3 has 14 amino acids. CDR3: CSVELGGGTDTQYF. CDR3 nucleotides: TGCAGCGTTGAATTGGGGGGAGGCACAGATACGCAGTATTTT.

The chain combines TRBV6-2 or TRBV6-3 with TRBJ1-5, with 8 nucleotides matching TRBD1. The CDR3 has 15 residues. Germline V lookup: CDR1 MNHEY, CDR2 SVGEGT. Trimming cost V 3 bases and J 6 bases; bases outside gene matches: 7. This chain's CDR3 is CASSYWTGNGQPQHF. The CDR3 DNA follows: TGTGCCAGCAGTTATTGGACAGGGAATGGTCAGCCCCAGCATTTT.

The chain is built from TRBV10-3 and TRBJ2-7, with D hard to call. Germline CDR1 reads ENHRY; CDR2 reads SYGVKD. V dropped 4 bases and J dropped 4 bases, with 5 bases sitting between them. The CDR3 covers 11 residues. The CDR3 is CAISGAYEQYF. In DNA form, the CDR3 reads TGTGCCATCAGTGGGGCTTACGAGCAGTACTTC.

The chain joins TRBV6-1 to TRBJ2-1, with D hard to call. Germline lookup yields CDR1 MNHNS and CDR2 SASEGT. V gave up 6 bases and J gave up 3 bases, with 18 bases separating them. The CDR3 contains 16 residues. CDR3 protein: CASSHPSELDYNEQFF. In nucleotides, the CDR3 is TGTGCCAGCAGCCACCCCTCCGAGCTGGACTACAATGAGCAGTTCTTC.

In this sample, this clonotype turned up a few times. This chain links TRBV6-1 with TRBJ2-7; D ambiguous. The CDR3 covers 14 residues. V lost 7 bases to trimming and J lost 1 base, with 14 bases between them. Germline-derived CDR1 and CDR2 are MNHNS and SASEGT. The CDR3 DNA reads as TGTGCCAGCACCGGAATGTCCCCATCCTACGAGCAGTACTTC. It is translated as CASTGMSPSYEQYF.

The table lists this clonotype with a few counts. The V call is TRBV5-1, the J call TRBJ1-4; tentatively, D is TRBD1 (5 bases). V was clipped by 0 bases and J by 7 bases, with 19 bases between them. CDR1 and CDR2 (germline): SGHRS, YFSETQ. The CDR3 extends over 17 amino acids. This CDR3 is CASSLDPFQGPGEKLFF. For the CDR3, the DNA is TGCGCCAGCAGCTTGGACCCGTTTCAGGGCCCCGGTGAAAAACTGTTTTTT.

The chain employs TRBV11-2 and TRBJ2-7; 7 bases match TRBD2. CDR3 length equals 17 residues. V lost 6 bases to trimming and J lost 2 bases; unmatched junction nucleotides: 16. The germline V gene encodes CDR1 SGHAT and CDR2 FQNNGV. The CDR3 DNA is TGTGCCAGCAGGCCGGGCCTAGCGGCCCTACCAACCTACGAGCAGTACTTC. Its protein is CASRPGLAALPTYEQYF.

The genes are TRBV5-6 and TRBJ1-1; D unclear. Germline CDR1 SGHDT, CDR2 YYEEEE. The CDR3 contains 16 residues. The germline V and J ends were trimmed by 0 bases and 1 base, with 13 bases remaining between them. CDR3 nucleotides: TGTGCCAGCAGCTTGGTGGATCTGGATTCGAACACTGAAGCTTTCTTT. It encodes CASSLVDLDSNTEAFF.

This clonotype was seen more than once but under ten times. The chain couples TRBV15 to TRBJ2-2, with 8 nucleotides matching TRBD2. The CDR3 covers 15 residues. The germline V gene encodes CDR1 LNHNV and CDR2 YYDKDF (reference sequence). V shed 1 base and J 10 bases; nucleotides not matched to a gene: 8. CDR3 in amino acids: CATSRAGSGKLELFF. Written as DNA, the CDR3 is TGTGCCACCAGCAGAGCGGGTAGCGGGAAATTGGAGCTGTTTTTT.

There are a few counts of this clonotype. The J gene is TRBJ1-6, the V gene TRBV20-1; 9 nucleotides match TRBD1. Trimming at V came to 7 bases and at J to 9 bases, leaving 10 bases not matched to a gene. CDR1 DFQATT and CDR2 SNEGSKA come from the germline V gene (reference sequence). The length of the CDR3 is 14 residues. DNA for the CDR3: TGCAGTGTCTCCACCGGGACAGGGAGTTCACCCCTCCACTTT. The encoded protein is CSVSTGTGSSPLHF.

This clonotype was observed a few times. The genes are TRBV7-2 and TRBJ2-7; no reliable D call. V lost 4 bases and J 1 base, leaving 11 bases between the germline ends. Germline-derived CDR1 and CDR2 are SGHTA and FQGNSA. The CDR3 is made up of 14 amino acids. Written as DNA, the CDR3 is TGTGCCAGCAGCTCCATGACCGCATCCTACGAGCAGTACTTC. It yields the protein CASSSMTASYEQYF.

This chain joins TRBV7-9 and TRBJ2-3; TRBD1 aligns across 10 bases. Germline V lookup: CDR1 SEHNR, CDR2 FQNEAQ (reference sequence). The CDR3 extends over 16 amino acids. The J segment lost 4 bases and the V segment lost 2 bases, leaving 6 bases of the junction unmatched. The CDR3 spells CASSLLGTGVPDTQYF. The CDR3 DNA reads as TGTGCCAGCAGCTTACTCGGGACAGGGGTCCCAGATACGCAGTATTTT.

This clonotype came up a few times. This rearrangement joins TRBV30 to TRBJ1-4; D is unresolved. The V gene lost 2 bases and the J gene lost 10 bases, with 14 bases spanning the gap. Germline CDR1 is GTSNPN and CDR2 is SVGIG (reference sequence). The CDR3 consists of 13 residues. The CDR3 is CAWSFRAAGKLFF. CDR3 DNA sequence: TGTGCCTGGAGTTTCCGGGCGGCGGGAAAACTGTTTTTT.

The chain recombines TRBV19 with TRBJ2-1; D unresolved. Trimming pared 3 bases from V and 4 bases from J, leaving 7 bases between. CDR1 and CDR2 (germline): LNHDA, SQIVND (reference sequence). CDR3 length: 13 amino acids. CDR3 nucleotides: TGTGCCAGTAGTATCCGTCTATACAATGAGCAGTTCTTC. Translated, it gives CASSIRLYNEQFF.

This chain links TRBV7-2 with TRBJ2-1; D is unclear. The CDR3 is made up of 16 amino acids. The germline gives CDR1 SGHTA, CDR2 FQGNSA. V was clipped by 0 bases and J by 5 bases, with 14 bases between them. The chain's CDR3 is CASSLAFIPGNNEQFF. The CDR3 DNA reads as TGTGCCAGCAGCTTAGCCTTTATACCCGGTAACAATGAGCAGTTCTTC.

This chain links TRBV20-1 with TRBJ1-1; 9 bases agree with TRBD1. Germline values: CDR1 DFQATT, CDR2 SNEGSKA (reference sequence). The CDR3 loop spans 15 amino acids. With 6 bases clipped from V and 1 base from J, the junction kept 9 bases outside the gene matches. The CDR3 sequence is CSAQESGQGNTEAFF. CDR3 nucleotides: TGCAGTGCCCAAGAGTCGGGACAGGGGAACACTGAAGCTTTCTTT.

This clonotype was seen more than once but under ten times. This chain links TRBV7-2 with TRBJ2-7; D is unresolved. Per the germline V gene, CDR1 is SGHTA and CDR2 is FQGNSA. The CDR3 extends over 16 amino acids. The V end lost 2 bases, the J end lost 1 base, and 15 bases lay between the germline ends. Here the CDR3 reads CASSLRSAAPSYEQYF. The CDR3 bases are TGTGCCAGCAGCTTACGGTCGGCTGCTCCTTCCTACGAGCAGTACTTC.